The rows below give T cell receptor beta chains drawn from one sample of a study of T cell clones after liver transplantation. Repertoires were generated with immunoSEQ multiplex PCR, while TCRdb's copy carries only in-frame clones and drops some. The table shows roughly 97,000 clones, with approximately 78% occurring only once. The sample in question was CD4+ T cells from blood, obtained before liver transplant. Receptor source: a human donor who received a liver transplant. The CDR3 runs from the conserved cysteine through the conserved F or W. A D gene is named only where the DNA matches it firmly. A clone size is listed for some rows: how often the clone was seen (once, few, many), or a class if it is expanded.

>once|TRBJ1-4|15|TRBV2|TRBD1
CASSPAGTGNEKLFF
TGTGCCAGCAGTCCGGCGGGGACAGGGAATGAAAAACTGTTTTTT
>-|TRBJ1-1|15|TRBV19|-
CASSIQGSTRTEAFF
TGTGCCAGTAGTATCCAGGGGTCCACCCGCACTGAAGCTTTCTTT
>-|TRBJ2-1|15|TRBV30|TRBD2
CAWTSGIGSYNEQFF
TGTGCCTGGACTAGCGGGATCGGCTCCTACAATGAGCAGTTCTTC
>-|TRBJ1-5|14|TRBV4-1|-
CASSHGAGNQPQHF
TGCGCCAGCAGCCACGGGGCAGGGAATCAGCCCCAGCATTTT
>-|TRBJ1-5|15|TRBV27|-
CASSLRGWGDQPQHF
TGTGCCAGCAGTTTAAGGGGTTGGGGGGATCAGCCCCAGCATTTT
>-|TRBJ2-1|13|TRBV29-1|-
CSVGSSSYNEQFF
TGCAGCGTCGGGAGTAGCTCCTACAATGAGCAGTTCTTC
>-|TRBJ2-5|13|TRBV5-4|-
CASSSGSPETQYF
TGTGCCAGCAGCTCAGGGTCACCAGAGACCCAGTACTTC
>-|TRBJ2-7|13|TRBV12-1|-
CASSFEVGYEQYF
TGTGCCAGCAGCTTTGAGGTAGGTTACGAGCAGTACTTC
>-|TRBJ2-5|15|TRBV9|-
CASSVVLGAVETQYF
TGTGCCAGCAGCGTAGTATTAGGGGCCGTGGAGACCCAGTACTTC
>-|TRBJ1-1|14|TRBV18|TRBD1
CASSPGQENTEAFF
TGTGCCAGCTCACCGGGACAGGAAAACACTGAAGCTTTCTTT
>-|TRBJ2-1|16|TRBV7-9|-
CASSRGSGSSYNEQFF
TGTGCCAGCAGCCGCGGTAGCGGTAGCTCCTACAATGAGCAGTTCTTC
>once|TRBJ2-7|15|TRBV7-2|-
CASSPPARAKYEQYF
TGTGCCAGCAGCCCCCCGGCCAGGGCCAAATACGAGCAGTACTTC
>-|TRBJ2-2|16|TRBV18|TRBD1
CASSPNRDRRTGELFF
TGTGCCAGCTCACCAAACCGGGACAGGAGGACCGGGGAGCTGTTTTTT
>-|TRBJ2-1|13|TRBV7-7|TRBD1
CASSYTGTGEQFF
TGTGCCAGCAGCTACACCGGGACAGGGGAGCAGTTCTTC
>-|TRBJ1-2|12|TRBV19|-
CASSIGDYGYTF
TGTGCCAGTAGTATAGGGGACTATGGCTACACCTTC
>-|TRBJ1-3|17|TRBV21-1|-
CASSKSGDPAPGNTIYF
TGTGCCAGCAGCAAATCGGGGGACCCGGCACCTGGAAACACCATATATTTT
>-|TRBJ2-5|18|TRBV27|TRBD1
CASSSLIRGTGGRETQYF
TGTGCCAGCAGTTCCCTAATCCGGGGGACAGGGGGCCGGGAGACCCAGTACTTC
>-|TRBJ1-2|12|TRBV29-1|-
CSVRDGNYGYTF
TGCAGCGTGAGGGACGGTAACTATGGCTACACCTTC
>-|TRBJ1-1|14|TRBV2|TRBD1
CASSDRTGGTEAFF
TGTGCCAGCAGTGATCGGACAGGGGGCACTGAAGCTTTCTTT
>few|TRBJ2-3|16|TRBV9|TRBD1
CASSVVRTGGSDTQYF
TGTGCCAGCAGCGTAGTCCGGACAGGGGGCTCAGATACGCAGTATTTT
>-|TRBJ2-6|15|TRBV7-9|-
CASSLRNSGANVLTF
TGTGCCAGCAGCCTTAGGAACTCTGGGGCCAACGTCCTGACTTTC
>-|TRBJ1-1|13|TRBV6-1|-
CASSVAIHTEAFF
TGTGCCAGCAGTGTTGCGATTCACACTGAAGCTTTCTTT
>few|TRBJ2-3|16|TRBV5-1|-
CASSLEWGASTDTQYF
TGCGCCAGCAGCTTGGAGTGGGGGGCAAGCACAGATACGCAGTATTTT
>-|TRBJ2-7|14|TRBV5-1|TRBD1
CASSLGQGAYEQYF
TGCGCCAGCAGCTTGGGACAGGGGGCCTACGAGCAGTACTTC
>once|TRBJ1-6|16|TRBV27|-
CASSSSDRSLGSPLHF
-
>-|TRBJ2-2|16|TRBV5-4|TRBD2
CASSLWSSGYTGELFF
TGTGCCAGCAGCTTGTGGTCTAGCGGGTACACCGGGGAGCTGTTTTTT
>-|TRBJ2-7|15|TRBV7-9|TRBD2
CASSHVPGLNYEQYF
TGTGCCAGCAGTCACGTTCCGGGACTAAACTACGAGCAGTACTTC
>-|TRBJ1-5|13|TRBV28|-
CASSSYGTQPQHF
TGTGCCAGCAGTTCCTACGGGACCCAGCCCCAGCATTTT
>-|TRBJ1-1|15|TRBV18|-
CASSQRTDTSTEAFF
TGTGCCAGCTCACAAAGGACGGATACATCCACTGAAGCTTTCTTT
>-|TRBJ1-2|15|TRBV15|TRBD1
CATSRDTGDVYGYTF
TGTGCCACCAGCAGAGATACAGGGGACGTTTATGGCTACACCTTC
>-|TRBJ1-1|14|TRBV5-1|-
CASSLEGMNTEAFF
TGCGCCAGCAGCTTGGAGGGGATGAACACTGAAGCTTTCTTT
>-|TRBJ1-1|13|TRBV6-5|-
CASRDFMNTEAFF
TGTGCCAGCAGAGACTTTATGAACACTGAAGCTTTCTTT
>-|TRBJ1-1|16|TRBV11-2|TRBD1
CASSFRGTGTWYEAFF
TGTGCCAGCAGCTTCAGGGGGACAGGGACATGGTATGAAGCTTTCTTT
>-|TRBJ1-2|17|TRBV21-1|-
CASSKVGQGPPHYGYTF
TGTGCCAGCAGCAAGGTGGGACAGGGTCCCCCTCACTATGGCTACACCTTC
>-|TRBJ2-2|15|TRBV5-1|TRBD2
CASRVGGGATGELFF
TGCGCCAGCCGAGTCGGCGGGGGGGCCACCGGGGAGCTGTTTTTT
>-|TRBJ2-5|17|TRBV6-1|TRBD1
CASSGPFGTDFQETQYF
TGTGCCAGCAGTGGGCCTTTCGGGACAGACTTCCAAGAGACCCAGTACTTC
>-|TRBJ2-7|14|TRBV27|-
CASSFGQSSYEQYF
TGTGCCAGCAGTTTCGGACAGAGCTCCTACGAGCAGTACTTC
>-|TRBJ2-5|16|TRBV5-1|-
CASSLGAGVGEETQYF
TGCGCCAGCAGCTTGGGGGCGGGTGTTGGGGAAGAGACCCAGTACTTC
>once|TRBJ1-3|15|TRBV9|TRBD1
CASSVARGPGNTIYF
TGTGCCAGCAGCGTAGCCAGGGGGCCTGGAAACACCATATATTTT
>-|TRBJ1-1|13|TRBV18|-
CASSLGQNTEAFF
TGTGCCAGCTCACTGGGACAGAACACTGAAGCTTTCTTT
>once|TRBJ2-5|11|TRBV7-9|-
CASSTKETQYF
TGTGCCAGCAGCACTAAAGAGACCCAGTACTTC
>-|TRBJ2-7|17|TRBV7-2|TRBD2
CASSLMGTSGSFYEQYF
TGTGCCAGCAGCTTAATGGGGACTAGCGGGAGCTTCTACGAGCAGTACTTC
>-|TRBJ2-1|16|TRBV4-3|-
CASSQDQRATYNEQFF
TGCGCCAGCAGCCAAGATCAGCGGGCGACTTACAATGAGCAGTTCTTC
>-|TRBJ2-2|13|TRBV29-1|-
CSVTRVNTGELFF
TGCAGCGTGACCCGGGTCAACACCGGGGAGCTGTTTTTT
>once|TRBJ2-5|14|TRBV7-2|TRBD2
CASFKRGGGETQYF
TGTGCCAGCTTCAAACGGGGGGGAGGCGAGACCCAGTACTTC
>-|TRBJ1-1|13|TRBV19|-
CASSRVRNTEAFF
TGTGCCAGTAGTAGGGTTCGTAACACTGAAGCTTTCTTT
>-|TRBJ1-2|15|TRBV15|-
CATSRAGRANYGYTF
TGTGCCACCAGCAGAGCCGGCAGGGCGAACTATGGCTACACCTTC
>-|TRBJ2-5|15|TRBV7-3|-
CASSLGLGGGETQYF
TGTGCCAGCAGCTTGGGGTTGGGAGGTGGAGAGACCCAGTACTTC
>-|TRBJ2-6|15|TRBV28|-
CASTPEGSGANVLTF
TGTGCCAGCACGCCGGAGGGTTCAGGGGCCAACGTCCTGACTTTC
>-|TRBJ2-7|15|TRBV11-3|TRBD2
CASSKGLAGGSEQYF
TGTGCCAGCAGCAAGGGACTAGCGGGAGGGTCGGAGCAGTACTTC